This entry concerns a single TCR beta chain. In its sample, this clone was seen a few times. The clone's antigen remains unknown. The input lacks base qualities; no much larger clone sits a single base away. Taken from cysteine to phenylalanine, the CDR3 has 11 residues. Kept here is only the CDR3 DNA, which spans 33 bases and is read in frame from base 1. Sequences SGHTA (CDR1) and FQGNSA (CDR2) are obtained from the germline V gene. Germline trimming amounts to 6 bases on V and 14 bases on J, with 6 as the count of junction bases outside the gene matches. The source of the sample is a study of sequential checkpoint blockade in melanoma (dated 2019 in TCRdb). For the wider study: Patients were randomized 1:1 to first-line nivolumab followed by ipilimumab (arm A) or ipilimumab followed by nivolumab (arm B). Maintenance nivolumab came after both trial sequences.

Sample treatment or condition, as interpreted from the label and publication: randomized to nivolumab then ipilimumab (arm A) or the reverse (arm B). None of the trial patients had been given prior DNA-damaging chemotherapy. On a FACS Aria II flow cytometer, live CD3+CD8+ cells that were negative for CD19 and CD56 were sorted from thawed PBMCs. Samples were obtained from patients with melanoma enrolled in CheckMate 064, a randomized, open-label phase II trial of sequential checkpoint blockade. Peripheral blood mononuclear cells were obtained through leukapheresis, purified using Ficoll-Paque, and frozen in human serum containing approximately 10% DMSO. Immediately after sorting, the purity of the sorted blood CD3+CD8+ cells was confirmed to be >98%, and DNA was then extracted. The immunoSEQ Assay was used to immunosequence TCRbeta CDR3 regions from genomic DNA. Genomic DNA was amplified by bias-controlled multiplex PCR before high-throughput sequencing. The authors' pipeline ran thus. To quantify the absolute abundance of each unique TCRbeta CDR3 region, the sequences were collapsed and filtered. Clonality, defined as 1 minus Pielou's evenness, was calculated using productive rearrangements only. A previously published method was used to identify clones with significantly greater frequencies in on-treatment samples than in baseline samples. TCRdb re-hosts the immuneACCESS table, in-frame sequences only. Its copies lack some clones; in the studies checked, an unresolved V gene accounts for under half of them, and the cause for the rest is not known. V, J and clone size are those of that table, while D and trimming were read from the DNA. The sample table shows about 17,000 clones, and roughly 70% are seen once. The top ten constitute about 10% of the sample.

What the authors observed across the whole study: Larger, independent patient cohorts are needed to validate the response-prediction model that combines TCR metrics and mutation burden.

The sequence joins TRBV7-2 to TRBJ2-1, and TRBD1 matches 8 of the central bases. This sequence was found in a human donor with melanoma. The sequences come from CD8+ T cells sorted from blood (inferred from file names), collected from a patient given nivolumab and ipilimumab in sequence. The CDR3 amino acid sequence is: CASRHQDREFF. The nucleotide sequence is TGTGCCAGCAGACACCAGGACAGGGAGTTCTTC.